Listed here is a single T cell receptor beta chain. Antigen unknown. The entry originates in a study of PD-1 blockade in classical Hodgkin lymphoma. Each patient relapsed following autologous stem cell transplantation, and prior brentuximab vedotin exposure differed. Findings of the study overall: Diminished baseline TCR diversity has been reported in newly diagnosed patients relative to healthy donors. Some patients began nivolumab under 1 year after ASCT. These patients were excluded from later analyses. It was among complete responders that baseline diversity resembled that of newly diagnosed patients.

Germline V lookup: CDR1 WNHNN, CDR2 SYGVQD (reference sequence). The V and J ends lost 1 base and 3 bases respectively, with 10 bases between them. CDR3 size: 14 residues. TCRdb keeps only in-frame clones here, not all; method: immunoSEQ multiplex PCR. Of 20,000 to 30,000 clones listed, about 74% are singletons. J is TRBJ2-7 and V is TRBV10-1; D possibly corresponds to TRBD1 (5 bases). The receptor was isolated from a human donor with classical Hodgkin lymphoma. Sequenced here: peripheral blood mononuclear cells (PBMCs), sampled before the second cycle of nivolumab. The CDR3 sequence is CASSEWGSFYEQYF. DNA for the CDR3: TGCGCCAGCAGTGAGTGGGGCAGCTTCTACGAGCAGTACTTC.